This TCR beta chain emerged from a study of cytomegalovirus exposure and HLA in healthy donors. The study's findings and limits: With high specificity and sensitivity, the classifier reportedly diagnosed cytomegalovirus status.

This CDR3 region has 14 residues. Looked up from germline, CDR1 is LNHNV and CDR2 is YYDKDF (reference sequence). V was trimmed by 8 bases and J by 0 bases, leaving 14 bases between them. A word on this clone: Its cognate antigen is unknown.

PCR amplification relied on 60 Vbeta primers (plus 13 Jbeta primers). This table comes from immunoSEQ multiplex PCR, and its TCRdb copy is limited to in-frame clones, with some not included. The table lists some 150,000 clones, roughly 82% of them singletons. The chain recombines TRBV15 with TRBJ2-7, with a possible D match to TRBD2 (6 bases). Sequenced: PBMCs. The sequence was collected from a man aged 45 to 65 in good health and CMV-seropositive. The CDR3 sequence: CATRPAGLSYEQYF. The CDR3 coding sequence is TGTGCCACCCGCCCGGCGGGACTCTCCTACGAGCAGTACTTC.